This TCR beta chain was retrieved from a study of control samples from healthy donors and cancer patients (dated by TCRdb to 2020 to 2021). As for this clone: Its antigen remains unidentified. No much larger clone exists at a distance of one base, and base qualities are not known.

Library preparation was by the immunoSEQ multiplex PCR assay. TCRdb carries this immuneACCESS record with in-frame sequences only. Its versions omit some clonotypes, under half of them owing to an unresolved V gene in the studies checked, with the rest unexplained. The sample table lists 100,000 to 150,000 clones, approximately 92% of them with a count of one. The ten largest clones add up to approximately 0.58% of the sample. The sequence was obtained from an elderly man with head and neck cancer. The sample taken for sequencing was PBMCs.

The CDR3 protein sequence reads: CASSLLWDTSNQPQHF. The DNA sequence reads TGTGCCAGCAGCTTGTTGTGGGACACTAGCAATCAGCCCCAGCATTTT. This sequence uses TRBV5-6 and TRBJ1-5, with a tentative D gene TRBD1 over 6 matching bases. Counted from cysteine to phenylalanine, this CDR3 has 16 amino acids. Only the CDR3 DNA is retained, 48 bases long and in frame from the first base. For CDR1 and CDR2, the germline V gene lists SGHDT and YYEEEE. The junction carries 11 bases between V and J, which are trimmed by 1 base and 0 bases respectively.